This TCR beta chain was found in a study of T cells in localized non-small cell lung cancer. On this clone: No antigen is known for it.

V was clipped by 4 bases and J by 6 bases, with 10 bases between them. The germline V gene has CDR1 SGHRS and CDR2 YFSETQ. This CDR3 contains 12 residues. Study outcomes and limitations: Higher T cell density in the blood was associated with longer overall survival, whereas higher adjacent-lung clonality associated with shorter survival. When the top 100 tumor clones were examined, a median approximately 57 of them also appeared in the adjacent lung, which was paired and uninvolved. T cell clonality was highest in uninvolved adjacent lung, above tumor. Because only a single region of the tumor was sequenced, heterogeneity remains possible.

Assay: immunoSEQ multiplex PCR; the TCRdb copy retains only in-frame clones and omits some. This repertoire shows 30,000 to 40,000 clones, 90% found once; its top ten account for 3.5% to 5%. V usage is TRBV5-1 and J usage is TRBJ1-2; D gene ambiguous. The source was peripheral blood, collected before any cancer treatment. This receptor was taken from a man aged 35 to 69 with stage I lung adenocarcinoma. CDR3 residues: CASSEEVDGYTF. The CDR3 DNA follows: TGCGCCAGCAGCGAGGAGGTGGATGGCTACACCTTC.